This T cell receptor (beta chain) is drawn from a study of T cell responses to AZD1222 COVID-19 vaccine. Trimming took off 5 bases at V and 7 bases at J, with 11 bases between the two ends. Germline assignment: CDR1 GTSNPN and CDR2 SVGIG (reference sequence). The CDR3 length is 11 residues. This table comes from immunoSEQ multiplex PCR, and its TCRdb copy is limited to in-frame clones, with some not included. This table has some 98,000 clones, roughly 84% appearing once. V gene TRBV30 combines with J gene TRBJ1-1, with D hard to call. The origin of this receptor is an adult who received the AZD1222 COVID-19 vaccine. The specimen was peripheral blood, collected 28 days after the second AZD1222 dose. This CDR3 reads CAWARVYEAFF. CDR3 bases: TGTGCCTGGGCGAGGGTCTATGAAGCTTTCTTT.